What follows are 19 T cell receptor beta chains derived from one specimen sequenced in a study of cytomegalovirus exposure and HLA in healthy donors. PCR involved 60 Vbeta and 13 Jbeta primers. The method was immunoSEQ multiplex PCR; TCRdb's version includes in-frame clones alone and lacks a portion of them. The sample has more than 150,000 clones; about 88% are singletons. Material for sequencing was PBMCs. These receptors came from a girl in the first two years of life in good health and CMV-seronegative.

In this sample, this clone turned up a few times. The rearrangement joins TRBV6-1 to TRBJ2-5; D gene uncertain. Trimming cost V 2 bases and J 5 bases, with 9 bases left between them. The CDR3 has 13 amino acids. CDR1 MNHNS and CDR2 SASEGT come from the germline V gene. CDR3 DNA sequence: TGTGCCAGCAGTGAAAGAGTTCGTGAGACCCAGTACTTC. As protein: CASSERVRETQYF.

V gene TRBV6-5 combines with J gene TRBJ2-2, with 9 bases that match TRBD1. The germline gives CDR1 MNHEY, CDR2 SVGAGI. The CDR3 length is 15 residues. J gave up 6 bases and V 7 bases, and 9 bases lay outside the gene matches. CDR3 amino acids: CASTTTGQGAGELFF. The CDR3 bases are TGTGCCAGCACTACCACGGGACAGGGTGCCGGGGAGCTGTTTTTT.

The chain links TRBV2 to TRBJ2-5; D might be TRBD2 (6 bases). Germline V gene sequence: CDR1 SNHLY, CDR2 FYNNEI. Trimming pared 6 bases from V and 1 base from J, leaving 15 bases between. The CDR3 is 15 residues long. CDR3 DNA sequence: TGTGCCAGCAGGGAACGACTAGTACGCCAAGAGACCCAGTACTTC. Translation gives CASRERLVRQETQYF. Complete variable domain (other parts from reference TRBV2 and TRBJ2-5): EPEVTQTPSHQVTQMGQEVILRCVPISNHLYFYWYRQILGQKVEFLVSFYNNEISEKSEIFDDQFSVERPDGSNFTLKIRSTKLEDSAMYFCASRERLVRQETQYFGPGTRLLVL.

V gene TRBV2 combines with J gene TRBJ1-2; D perhaps matches TRBD1 (5 bases). The CDR3 runs 13 residues. V gave up 2 bases and J gave up 5 bases, with 9 bases separating them. Germline CDR1 and CDR2: SNHLY and FYNNEI. CDR3 amino acids: CASSETGVYGYTF. The CDR3 DNA sequence: TGTGCCAGCAGTGAAACGGGGGTTTATGGCTACACCTTC.

The CDR3 spells CASSLLSSGGASAYNEQFF. The DNA of the CDR3 is TGTGCCAGCAGCTTGCTCTCTAGCGGGGGGGCTTCCGCCTACAATGAGCAGTTCTTC. The chain couples TRBV5-6 to TRBJ2-1; 12 nucleotides line up with TRBD2. The germline V gene has CDR1 SGHDT and CDR2 YYEEEE. The CDR3 has 19 residues. V trimming: 1 base; J trimming: 2 bases; junction bases outside the gene matches: 10.

The V call is TRBV5-1, the J call TRBJ1-2, with 7 bases lining up with TRBD1. Per the germline V gene, CDR1 is SGHRS and CDR2 is YFSETQ. This CDR3 has 15 amino acids. The J segment lost 8 bases and the V segment lost 4 bases, leaving 14 bases of the junction unmatched. The CDR3 protein is CASSGLQGPSGGYTF. CDR3 DNA sequence: TGCGCCAGCAGCGGGTTACAGGGGCCGTCTGGCGGCTACACCTTC.

V usage is TRBV6-1 and J usage is TRBJ2-7; the match to TRBD1 covers 7 bases. Germline V lookup: CDR1 MNHNS, CDR2 SASEGT. V lost 2 bases, J lost 9 bases, and 10 bases stayed unmatched. The CDR3 length is 14 residues. CDR3 residues: CASSELGRGHGQYF. CDR3 coding DNA: TGTGCCAGCAGTGAACTGGGTAGGGGGCACGGGCAGTACTTC.

The chain links TRBV27 to TRBJ2-7, with 7 positions matching TRBD1. The length of the CDR3 is 13 residues. The J segment lost 6 bases and the V segment lost 5 bases, leaving 7 bases of the junction unmatched. Germline CDR1 is MNHEY and CDR2 is SMNVEV (reference sequence). This CDR3 is CASSPRTGPEQYF. Here the CDR3 DNA reads TGTGCCAGCAGTCCAAGGACAGGCCCCGAGCAGTACTTC.

The chain has TRBV30 and TRBJ1-1; TRBD1 is a possible D gene (5 bases). The CDR3 has 13 residues. V lost 0 bases and J 4 bases, leaving 9 bases between the germline ends. Germline CDR1 reads GTSNPN; CDR2 reads SVGIG (reference sequence). The chain's CDR3 is CAWSVSRATEAFF. The CDR3 DNA reads TGTGCCTGGAGTGTATCCAGGGCCACTGAAGCTTTCTTT.

The V gene is TRBV2, the J gene TRBJ2-7, with 9 bases fitting TRBD1. V trimming: 2 bases; J trimming: 2 bases; junction bases outside the gene matches: 1. Per the germline V gene, CDR1 is SNHLY and CDR2 is FYNNEI. The CDR3 contains 14 residues. Written as DNA, the CDR3 is TGTGCCAGCAGTGAAAACAGGGGGCCCTACGAGCAGTACTTC. Residues: CASSENRGPYEQYF.

This chain uses TRBV14 with TRBJ2-7; 14 nucleotides agree with TRBD2. V dropped 4 bases and J dropped 5; count of bases not matched to a gene: 19. CDR1 is SGHDN, CDR2 FVKESK, per germline. The CDR3 is 20 residues long. CDR3 sequence: CASSLGLAGVSYEKSDEQYF. The CDR3 DNA follows: TGTGCCAGCAGCCTGGGACTAGCGGGAGTAAGCTACGAAAAAAGCGACGAGCAGTACTTC.

The chain combines TRBV18 with TRBJ2-1; possibly TRBD1 for D (6 bases). This CDR3 is built from 16 residues. Germline V CDR1 and CDR2: KGHSH, LQKENI. V was clipped by 2 bases and J by 4 bases, with 15 bases between them. CDR3 sequence (DNA): TGTGCCAGCTCACCAAGAGACAGGACACTTTACAATGAGCAGTTCTTC. Its protein is CASSPRDRTLYNEQFF.

The V call is TRBV6-1, the J call TRBJ1-2; 9 nucleotides align to TRBD1. Trimming at V came to 2 bases and at J to 8 bases, leaving 6 bases not matched to a gene. Germline V lookup: CDR1 MNHNS, CDR2 SASEGT. This CDR3 is built from 14 residues. The DNA of the CDR3 is TGTGCCAGCAGTGAATTACAGGGGGCCGGGGGCTACACCTTC. Amino acids: CASSELQGAGGYTF.

This clone was seen only once. The V and J genes are TRBV19 and TRBJ1-2; no firm D call. The V and J ends lost 6 bases and 6 bases respectively, with 14 bases between them. The CDR3 covers 13 residues. Germline CDR1 is LNHDA and CDR2 is SQIVND (reference sequence). In DNA, the CDR3 is TGTGCCAGTAGGACGGGTCTATTTAATGGCTACACCTTC. As protein: CASRTGLFNGYTF.

The table lists this clone with a count of one. V gene TRBV27 combines with J gene TRBJ1-5; D unresolved. Trimming pared 5 bases from V and 10 bases from J, leaving 18 bases between. This CDR3 has 14 residues. Germline values: CDR1 MNHEY, CDR2 SMNVEV (reference sequence). CDR3 sequence reads: CASSPTVGSYPQHF. CDR3 DNA sequence: TGTGCCAGCAGTCCAACAGTTGGCTCCTATCCCCAGCATTTT.

With regard to this clone: The junction departs from germline at one end; a sequencing error may be responsible. The V and J genes are TRBV7-9 and TRBJ1-1; D perhaps matches TRBD1 (6 bases). The CDR3 runs 16 residues. The germline CDR1 and CDR2 sequences are SEHNR and FQNEAQ (reference sequence). CDR3 DNA sequence: TGTTCCAGCAGCTTAGACCCACAGGGACCGAACACTGAAGCTTTCTTT. Encoded protein: CSSSLDPQGPNTEAFF.

The genes are TRBV7-2 and TRBJ2-3; 13 bases are a match to TRBD2. V shed 5 bases, J shed 2 bases, and the junction held 7 bases outside the gene matches. Germline V gives CDR1 SGHTA, CDR2 FQGNSA. The CDR3 extends over 17 amino acids. CDR3 DNA: TGTGCCAGCAGCCCCGGGACTAGCGGGACGCCCACAGATACGCAGTATTTT. It encodes CASSPGTSGTPTDTQYF. Together with reference TRBV7-2 and TRBJ2-3, the CDR3 gives the full variable domain: GAGVSQSPSNKVTEKGKDVELRCDPISGHTALYWYRQSLGQGLEFLIYFQGNSAPDKSGLPSDRFSAERTGGSVSTLTIQRTQQEDSAVYLCASSPGTSGTPTDTQYFGPGTRLTVL.

The chain is built from TRBV28 and TRBJ2-7; the match to TRBD2 covers 12 bases. This CDR3 spans 14 amino acids. V trimming: 7 bases; J trimming: 5 bases; junction bases outside the gene matches: 6. Germline V gene lookup returns CDR1 MDHEN and CDR2 SYDVKM. CDR3 sequence (DNA): TGTGCCAGCATGACTAGCGGGAGAACCCACGAGCAGTACTTC. Its translation: CASMTSGRTHEQYF.

This clone showed up just once. V and J are TRBV7-9 and TRBJ2-3; TRBD2 might be the D (6 bases). The CDR3 spans 14 residues. The V gene's germline CDR1 is SEHNR and CDR2 FQNEAQ (reference sequence). Trimming cost V 3 bases and J 2 bases, with 9 bases left between them. CDR3 bases: TGTGCCAGCAGCTTTAGCGGCAACACAGATACGCAGTATTTT. Encoded protein: CASSFSGNTDTQYF.